Sequencing of this TCR beta chain was carried out in a study of beta chain features in type 1 diabetes. Overall study results and limits: It was among patients, rather than healthy donors, that naive, central memory and Treg TCRB repertoires appeared more similar. People with Type 1 diabetes carried modestly yet significantly shorter TCRB CDR3s in all four CD4+ subsets.

The germline CDR1 and CDR2 sequences are SGHTA and FQGNSA. V shed 0 bases, J shed 6 bases, and the junction held 0 bases outside the gene matches. The CDR3 runs 15 residues. Over 95% purity was reached by all sorted populations. This clone was detected a few times. Its antigen is unidentified. Of the isolated RNA, all was reverse transcribed, and so the sequenced material was expressed TCRB transcripts. Assay used: immunoSEQ multiplex PCR; TCRdb lists only in-frame clones, some missing. The sample has almost 350,000 clones, approximately 9.7% seen once. Sequencing was performed on central memory CD4+ T cells from blood. The gene calls are TRBV7-2 and TRBJ2-7, with 15 bases aligning to TRBD2. The TCR was taken from a man aged 25-40 years with type 1 diabetes. CDR3 protein: CASSLAGLAGGEQYF. CDR3 sequence (DNA): TGTGCCAGCAGCTTAGCGGGACTAGCGGGGGGCGAGCAGTACTTC.